This T cell receptor beta chain was profiled in a study of low-dose radiotherapy and immunotherapy resistance in tumors. Across the whole study: Patients were on oral aspirin 300 mg taken daily for four cycles from cycle 1 day 1.

First-strand cDNA used TRAV- and TRBV-specific primers, covering alpha and beta chains. The authors ran 20 PCR cycles to amplify TCRs with a constant-region primer and V-primer adapter. MiXCR was run by TCRdb on the reads, yielding one entry per CDR3 protein. This sample has more than 50,000 distinct CDR3 sequences; about 25% occur once, and the top ten carry around 5.7%. The sample's time point: before trial treatment. Patients deemed eligible presented with advanced solid tumors lacking tumor-infiltrating lymphocytes. The germline V and J ends were trimmed by 3 bases and 4 bases, with 8 bases remaining between them. The germline V gene has CDR1 SGHAT and CDR2 FQDESV (reference sequence). The CDR3 loop spans 13 amino acids. By share, this clonotype counts as medium-sized.

The starting material was PBMCs, obtained before treatment. This TCR came from a male donor with prostate cancer. This chain links TRBV11-1 with TRBJ2-3, with D possibly being TRBD2 (6 bases). The CDR3 loop is CASSLAGPDTQYF. For the CDR3, the DNA is TGTGCCAGCAGCTTGGCGGGACCAGATACGCAGTATTTT.